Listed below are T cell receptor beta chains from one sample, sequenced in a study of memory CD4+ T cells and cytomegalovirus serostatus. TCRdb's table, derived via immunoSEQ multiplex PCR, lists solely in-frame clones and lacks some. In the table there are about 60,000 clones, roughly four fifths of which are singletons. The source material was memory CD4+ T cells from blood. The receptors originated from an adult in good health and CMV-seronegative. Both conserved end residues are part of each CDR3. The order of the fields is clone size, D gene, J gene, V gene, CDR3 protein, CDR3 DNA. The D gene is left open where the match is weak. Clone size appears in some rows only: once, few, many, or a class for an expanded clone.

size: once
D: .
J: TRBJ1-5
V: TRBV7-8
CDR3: CASSLGGGQPQHF
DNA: TGTGCCAGCAGCTTAGGGGGCGGACAGCCCCAGCATTTT

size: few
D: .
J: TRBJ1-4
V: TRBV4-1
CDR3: CASSTPPRVDNEKLFF
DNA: TGCGCCAGCAGCACCCCTCCGAGGGTGGATAATGAAAAACTGTTTTTT

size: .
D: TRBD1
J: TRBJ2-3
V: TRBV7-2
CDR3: CASSPRQGRIDTQYF
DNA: TGTGCCAGCAGCCCACGACAGGGTAGGATAGATACGCAGTATTTT

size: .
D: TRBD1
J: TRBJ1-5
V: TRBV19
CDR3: CASSTETGVNQPQHF
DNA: TGTGCCAGTAGCACCGAGACAGGGGTCAATCAGCCCCAGCATTTT

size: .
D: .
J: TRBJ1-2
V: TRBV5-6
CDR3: CASSLIFPNYGYTF
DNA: TGTGCCAGCAGCTTAATTTTCCCGAACTATGGCTACACCTTC

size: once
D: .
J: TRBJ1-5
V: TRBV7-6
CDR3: CASSLSQNQPQHF
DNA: TGTGCCAGCAGCTTAAGTCAGAATCAGCCCCAGCATTTT

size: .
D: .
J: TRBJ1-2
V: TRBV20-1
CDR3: CSAKYTYGYTF
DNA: TGCAGTGCTAAATATACCTATGGCTACACCTTC

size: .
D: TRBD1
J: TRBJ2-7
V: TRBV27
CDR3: CASSRKQGDYEQYF
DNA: TGTGCCAGCAGTAGGAAACAGGGGGATTACGAGCAGTACTTC

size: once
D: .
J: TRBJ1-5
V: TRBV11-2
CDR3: CASSLGVRSNQPQHF
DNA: TGTGCCAGCAGCTTAGGTGTAAGGAGCAATCAGCCCCAGCATTTT

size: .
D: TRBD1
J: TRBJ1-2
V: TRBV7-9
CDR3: CASSLGRRGVYGYTF
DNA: TGTGCCAGCAGCTTAGGTCGCAGGGGGGTCTATGGCTACACCTTC

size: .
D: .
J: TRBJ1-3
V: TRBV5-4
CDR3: CASSLDRISGNTIYF
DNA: TGTGCCAGCAGCTTGGATCGGATTTCTGGAAACACCATATATTTT

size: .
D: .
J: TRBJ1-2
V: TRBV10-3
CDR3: CAISERGADGYTF
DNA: TGTGCCATCAGTGAAAGGGGGGCTGATGGCTACACCTTC

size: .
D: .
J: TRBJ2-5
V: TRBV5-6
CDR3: CASSDRQAGAGETQYF
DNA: TGTGCCAGCAGCGACCGGCAGGCAGGGGCGGGAGAGACCCAGTACTTC

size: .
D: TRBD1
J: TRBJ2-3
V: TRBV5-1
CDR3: CASSLGGTGGDTKYF
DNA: TGCGCCAGCAGCTTGGGGGGGACAGGGGGAGATACGAAGTATTTT

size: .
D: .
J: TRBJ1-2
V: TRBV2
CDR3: CASRGDGIYGYTF
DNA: TGTGCCAGCAGGGGGGACGGAATCTATGGCTACACCTTC

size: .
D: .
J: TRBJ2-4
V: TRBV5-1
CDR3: CASSERPLAKNIQYF
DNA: TGCGCCAGCAGTGAGAGACCACTAGCCAAAAACATTCAGTACTTC

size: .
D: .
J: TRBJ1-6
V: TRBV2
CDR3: CASSEALGRGKESPLHF
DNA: TGTGCCAGCAGTGAAGCGCTGGGCAGGGGAAAGGAATCACCCCTCCACTTT

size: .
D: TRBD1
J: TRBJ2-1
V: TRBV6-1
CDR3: CASSFTGVEQFF
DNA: TGTGCCAGCAGTTTCACAGGGGTTGAGCAGTTCTTC

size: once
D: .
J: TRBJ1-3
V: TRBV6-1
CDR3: CASNIRWAGNTIYF
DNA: TGTGCCAGCAACATCAGGTGGGCTGGAAACACCATATATTTT

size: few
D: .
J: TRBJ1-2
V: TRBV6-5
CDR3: CASSRPSTGNYGYTF
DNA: TGTGCCAGCAGTCGGCCGAGCACAGGGAACTATGGCTACACCTTC

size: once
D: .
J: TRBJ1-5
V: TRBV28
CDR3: CASRRDVGNQPQHF
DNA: TGTGCCAGCAGGCGGGATGTAGGCAATCAGCCCCAGCATTTT

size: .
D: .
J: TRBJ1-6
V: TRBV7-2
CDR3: CASSVGHSPLHF
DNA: TGTGCCAGCAGCGTGGGACATTCACCCCTCCACTTT

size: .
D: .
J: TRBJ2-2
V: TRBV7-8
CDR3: CASSLKRGTGELFF
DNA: TGTGCCAGCAGCTTAAAGCGAGGTACCGGGGAGCTGTTTTTT

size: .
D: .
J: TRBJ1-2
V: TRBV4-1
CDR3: CASSQMTATKQANYGYTF
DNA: TGCGCCAGCAGCCAAATGACAGCTACGAAGCAAGCTAACTATGGCTACACCTTC

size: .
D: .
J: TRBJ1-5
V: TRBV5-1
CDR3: CASSMTEPFSNQPQHF
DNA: TGCGCCAGCAGCATGACAGAACCTTTTAGCAATCAGCCCCAGCATTTT

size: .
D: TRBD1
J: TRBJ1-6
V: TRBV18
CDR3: CASSQIGQGNSPLHF
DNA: TGTGCCAGCTCACAGATCGGACAGGGAAATTCACCCCTCCACTTT

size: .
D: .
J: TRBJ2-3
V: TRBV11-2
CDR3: CASSSDRLTDTQYF
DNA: TGTGCCAGCAGTTCCGACAGGTTAACAGATACGCAGTATTTT

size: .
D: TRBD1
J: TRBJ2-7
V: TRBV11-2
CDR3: CASSSPRDSLYEQYF
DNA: TGTGCCAGCAGCTCCCCCCGGGACAGCCTCTACGAGCAGTACTTC